The entry below describes one TCR beta chain. Its antigen is not identified. This record comes from a study of PD-1 blockade in classical Hodgkin lymphoma. Study findings and constraints: Diversity in CD4+ TCRs, unlike that measured in CD8+ TCRs, had risen significantly by C4D1. Those patients who began receiving nivolumab less than 1 year after ASCT had lower diversity, and they were excluded. Diminished baseline TCR diversity has been reported in newly diagnosed patients relative to healthy donors.

Some clones are missing from TCRdb's copy, which holds only in-frame ones; the method was immunoSEQ multiplex PCR. This sample has about 30,000 clones; around 70% occur once, and the top ten carry roughly 3.5%. All trial patients relapsed after autologous stem cell transplantation. Complete response, partial response or progressive disease constituted the best responses recorded. Trimming removed 3 bases at V and 4 bases at J, with 7 bases between. The germline V gene has CDR1 SGHDT and CDR2 YYEEEE. The CDR3 is made up of 13 amino acids. The sequencing used peripheral blood mononuclear cells (PBMCs), collected before the second cycle of nivolumab. This chain joins TRBV5-6 and TRBJ2-2; the D gene could be TRBD1 or TRBD2 (5 bases each). This clonotype was sampled from a human donor with classical Hodgkin lymphoma. CDR3 region: CASSWDRTGELFF. Written as DNA, the CDR3 is TGTGCCAGCAGCTGGGACCGCACCGGGGAGCTGTTTTTT.